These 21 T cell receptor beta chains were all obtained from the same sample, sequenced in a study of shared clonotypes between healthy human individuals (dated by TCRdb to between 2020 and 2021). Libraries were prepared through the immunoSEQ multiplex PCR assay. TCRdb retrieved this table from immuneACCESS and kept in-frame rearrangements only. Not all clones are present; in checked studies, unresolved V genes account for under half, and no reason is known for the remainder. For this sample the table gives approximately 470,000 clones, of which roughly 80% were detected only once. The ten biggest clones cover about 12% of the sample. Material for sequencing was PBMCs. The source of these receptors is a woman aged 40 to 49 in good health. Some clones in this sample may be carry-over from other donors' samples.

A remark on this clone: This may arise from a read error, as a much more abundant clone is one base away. The DNA of the CDR3 is TGTGCCAGCAGTGGGGACACAGGGACTCCTGGCTACACCTTC. Residues: CASSGDTGTPGYTF. This chain connects TRBV28 to TRBJ1-2, with a tentative D call TRBD1 (6 bases). Germline CDR1 is MDHEN and CDR2 is SYDVKM. Trimming took 5 bases from V and 7 from J, leaving 17 bases between them. The CDR3 is 14 residues long.

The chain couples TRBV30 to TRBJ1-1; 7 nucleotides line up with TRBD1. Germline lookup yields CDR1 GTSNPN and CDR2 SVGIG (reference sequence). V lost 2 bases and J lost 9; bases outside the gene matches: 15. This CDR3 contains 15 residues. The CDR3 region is CAWSREGAVYFQAFF. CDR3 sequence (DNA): TGTGCCTGGAGTCGGGAGGGGGCCGTATACTTTCAAGCTTTCTTT.

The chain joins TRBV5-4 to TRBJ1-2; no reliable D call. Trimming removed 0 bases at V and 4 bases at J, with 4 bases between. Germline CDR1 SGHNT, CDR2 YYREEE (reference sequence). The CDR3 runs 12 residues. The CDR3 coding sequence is TGTGCCAGCAGCTTGGAAACCTATGGCTACACCTTC. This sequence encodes CASSLETYGYTF.

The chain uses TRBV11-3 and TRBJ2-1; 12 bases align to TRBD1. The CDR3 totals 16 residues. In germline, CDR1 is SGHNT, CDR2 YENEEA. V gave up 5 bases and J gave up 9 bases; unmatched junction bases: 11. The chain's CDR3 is CASSLLTGTGGGEQFF. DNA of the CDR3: TGTGCCAGCAGCCTGCTAACCGGGACAGGGGGCGGTGAGCAGTTCTTC. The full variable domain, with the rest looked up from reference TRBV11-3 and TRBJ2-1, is EAGVVQSPRYKIIEKKQPVAFWCNPISGHNTLYWYLQNLGQGPELLIRYENEEAVDDSQLPKDRFSAERLKGVDSTLKIQPAELGDSAVYLCASSLLTGTGGGEQFFGPGTRLTVL.

The CDR3 DNA is TGTGCCAGCAGTATTTTGCAGACAATTCCTCGCAATGAGCAGTTCTTC. It translates to CASSILQTIPRNEQFF. This rearrangement joins TRBV7-8 to TRBJ2-1; no firm D call. V lost 6 bases to trimming and J lost 6 bases, with 21 bases between them. From germline, CDR1 is SGHVS and CDR2 FQNEAQ. There are 16 residues in the CDR3.

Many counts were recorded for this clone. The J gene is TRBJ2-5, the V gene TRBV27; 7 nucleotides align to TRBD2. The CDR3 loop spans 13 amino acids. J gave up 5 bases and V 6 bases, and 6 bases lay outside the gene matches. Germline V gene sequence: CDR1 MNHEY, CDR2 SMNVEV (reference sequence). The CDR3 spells CASRIYGGETQYF. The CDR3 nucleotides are TGTGCCAGCAGGATATACGGGGGGGAGACCCAGTACTTC.

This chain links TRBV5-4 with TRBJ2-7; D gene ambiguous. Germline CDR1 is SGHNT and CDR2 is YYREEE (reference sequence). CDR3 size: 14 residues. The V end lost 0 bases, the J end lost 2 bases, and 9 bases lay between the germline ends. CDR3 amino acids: CASSLGSEPYEQYF. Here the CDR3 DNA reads TGTGCCAGCAGCTTGGGAAGCGAACCCTACGAGCAGTACTTC.

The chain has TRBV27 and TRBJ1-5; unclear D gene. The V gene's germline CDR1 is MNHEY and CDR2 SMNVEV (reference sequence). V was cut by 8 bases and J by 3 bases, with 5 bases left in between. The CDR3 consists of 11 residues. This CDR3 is CASGLNQPQHF. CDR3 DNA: TGTGCCAGCGGCCTCAATCAGCCCCAGCATTTT.

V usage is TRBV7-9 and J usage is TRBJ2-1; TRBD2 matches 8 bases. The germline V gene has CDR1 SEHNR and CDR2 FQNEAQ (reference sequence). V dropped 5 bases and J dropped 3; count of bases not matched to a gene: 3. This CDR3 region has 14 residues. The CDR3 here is CASSLSGIYNEQFF. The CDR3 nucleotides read TGTGCCAGCAGCCTTAGCGGGATCTACAATGAGCAGTTCTTC. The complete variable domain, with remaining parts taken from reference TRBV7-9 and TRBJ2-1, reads DTGVSQNPRHKITKRGQNVTFRCDPISEHNRLYWYRQTLGQGPEFLTYFQNEAQLEKSRLLSDRFSAERPKGSFSTLEIQRTEQGDSAMYLCASSLSGIYNEQFFGPGTRLTVL.

The CDR3 bases are TGTGCCAGCAGCGCGCCCGGGGGCGTGAACTACAATGAGCAGTTCTTC. Protein: CASSAPGGVNYNEQFF. The genes are TRBV5-4 and TRBJ2-1; perhaps D is TRBD1 or TRBD2 (6 bases each). This CDR3 spans 16 amino acids. Trimming took 4 bases from V and 3 from J, leaving 17 bases between them. Germline V gene data show CDR1 as SGHNT and CDR2 as YYREEE (reference sequence).

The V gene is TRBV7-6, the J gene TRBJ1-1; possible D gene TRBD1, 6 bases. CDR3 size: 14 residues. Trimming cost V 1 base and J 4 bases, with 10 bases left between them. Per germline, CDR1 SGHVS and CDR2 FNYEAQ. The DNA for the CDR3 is TGTGCCAGCAGCTTAGAGGGGGGAAGCACTGAAGCTTTCTTT. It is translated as CASSLEGGSTEAFF.

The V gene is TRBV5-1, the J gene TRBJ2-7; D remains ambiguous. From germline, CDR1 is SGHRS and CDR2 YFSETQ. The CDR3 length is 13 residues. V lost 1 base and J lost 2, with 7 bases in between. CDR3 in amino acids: CASSLLGAYEQYF. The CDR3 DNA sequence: TGCGCCAGCAGCTTGCTGGGCGCCTACGAGCAGTACTTC.

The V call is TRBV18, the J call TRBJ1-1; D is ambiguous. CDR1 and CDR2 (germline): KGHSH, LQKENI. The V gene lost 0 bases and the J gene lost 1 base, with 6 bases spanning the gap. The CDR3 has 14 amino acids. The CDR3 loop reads CASSPPIPNTEAFF. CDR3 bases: TGTGCCAGCTCACCACCAATACCGAACACTGAAGCTTTCTTT.

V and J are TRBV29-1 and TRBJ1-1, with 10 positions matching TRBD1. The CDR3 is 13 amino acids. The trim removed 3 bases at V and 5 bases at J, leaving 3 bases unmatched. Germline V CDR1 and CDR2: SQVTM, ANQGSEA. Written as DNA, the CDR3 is TGCAGCGTTGATATGGGACAGGGGACTGAAGCTTTCTTT. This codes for CSVDMGQGTEAFF.

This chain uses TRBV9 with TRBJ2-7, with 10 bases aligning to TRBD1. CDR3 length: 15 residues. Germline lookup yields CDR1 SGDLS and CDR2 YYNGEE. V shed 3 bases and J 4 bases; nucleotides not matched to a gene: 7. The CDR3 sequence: CASSAATGGIYEQYF. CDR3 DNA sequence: TGTGCCAGCAGCGCCGCGACAGGGGGCATTTACGAGCAGTACTTC.

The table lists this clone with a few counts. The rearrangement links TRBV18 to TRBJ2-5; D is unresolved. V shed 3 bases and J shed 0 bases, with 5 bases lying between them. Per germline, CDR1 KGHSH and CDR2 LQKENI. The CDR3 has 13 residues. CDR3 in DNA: TGTGCCAGCTCACCGGGCTACCAAGAGACCCAGTACTTC. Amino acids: CASSPGYQETQYF. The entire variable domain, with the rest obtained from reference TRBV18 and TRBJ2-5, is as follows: NAGVMQNPRHLVRRRGQEARLRCSPMKGHSHVYWYRQLPEEGLKFMVYLQKENIIDESGMPKERFSAEFPKEGPSILRIQQVVRGDSAAYFCASSPGYQETQYFGPGTRLLVL.

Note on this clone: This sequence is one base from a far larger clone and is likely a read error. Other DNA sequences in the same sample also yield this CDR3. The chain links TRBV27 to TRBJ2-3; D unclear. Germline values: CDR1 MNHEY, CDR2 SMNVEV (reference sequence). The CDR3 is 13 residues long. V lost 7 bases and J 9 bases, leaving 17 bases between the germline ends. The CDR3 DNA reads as TGTGCCAGCACAAGGTCCCACGGTGACACGCAGTATTTT. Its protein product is CASTRSHGDTQYF.

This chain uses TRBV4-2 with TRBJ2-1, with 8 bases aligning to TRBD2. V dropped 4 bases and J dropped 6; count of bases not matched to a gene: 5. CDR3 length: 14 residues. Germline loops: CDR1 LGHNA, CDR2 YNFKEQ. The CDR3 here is CASSPQREFNEQFF. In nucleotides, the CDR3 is TGTGCCAGCAGCCCCCAGCGGGAGTTCAATGAGCAGTTCTTC.

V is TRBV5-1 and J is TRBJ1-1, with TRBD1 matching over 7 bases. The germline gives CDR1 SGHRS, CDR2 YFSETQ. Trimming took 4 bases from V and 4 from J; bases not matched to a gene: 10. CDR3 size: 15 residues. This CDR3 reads CASSVGTVLGTEAFF. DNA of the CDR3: TGCGCCAGCAGCGTGGGGACAGTACTGGGCACTGAAGCTTTCTTT. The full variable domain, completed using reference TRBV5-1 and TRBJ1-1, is KAGVTQTPRYLIKTRGQQVTLSCSPISGHRSVSWYQQTPGQGLQFLFEYFSETQRNKGNFPGRFSGRQFSNSRSEMNVSTLELGDSALYLCASSVGTVLGTEAFFGQGTRLTVV.

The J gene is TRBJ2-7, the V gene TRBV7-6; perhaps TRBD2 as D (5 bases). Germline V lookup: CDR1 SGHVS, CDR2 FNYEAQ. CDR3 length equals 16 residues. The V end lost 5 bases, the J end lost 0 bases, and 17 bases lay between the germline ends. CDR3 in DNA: TGTGCCAGCAGCGCTAGCTGGAGCGGTGACTCCTACGAGCAGTACTTC. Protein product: CASSASWSGDSYEQYF.

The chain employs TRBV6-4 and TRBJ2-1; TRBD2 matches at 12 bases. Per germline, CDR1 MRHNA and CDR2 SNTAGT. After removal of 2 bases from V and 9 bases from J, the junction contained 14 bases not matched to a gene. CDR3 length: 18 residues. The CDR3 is CASSDLFSTSGSLGEQFF. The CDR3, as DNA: TGTGCCAGCAGTGACCTCTTTTCGACTAGCGGGAGTCTCGGTGAGCAGTTCTTC.